Listed below are T cell receptor beta chains from one sample, sequenced in a study of cytomegalovirus exposure and HLA in healthy donors. TCRdb's table, derived via immunoSEQ multiplex PCR, lists solely in-frame clones and lacks some. The sample carries about 230,000 clones, around 89% recorded once. Sequenced sample: PBMCs. Source of these receptors: a woman aged 18-29 years in good health and CMV-seronegative. CDR3s include the opening cysteine and the closing phenylalanine or tryptophan. A D gene is named only where the DNA matches it firmly. Clone size is not always given. Where it is, it says once, few, many or a class for expanded clones.

D: TRBD1; V: TRBV2; J: TRBJ2-7; size: .; CDR3: CASSMGQGAVSEQYF; DNA: TGTGCCAGCAGTATGGGACAGGGGGCGGTCAGCGAGCAGTACTTC
D: .; V: TRBV21-1; J: TRBJ2-2; size: .; CDR3: CASSKGVRLAEMNTGELFF; DNA: TGTGCCAGCAGCAAAGGGGTCCGACTAGCGGAGATGAACACCGGGGAGCTGTTTTTT
D: TRBD1; V: TRBV9; J: TRBJ1-2; size: .; CDR3: CASSAAGTAYGYTF; DNA: TGTGCCAGCAGCGCCGCCGGGACAGCCTATGGCTACACCTTC
D: TRBD1; V: TRBV5-4; J: TRBJ1-2; size: .; CDR3: CASSSGQGVPYGYTF; DNA: TGTGCCAGCAGCTCGGGACAGGGCGTGCCTTATGGCTACACCTTC
D: TRBD2; V: TRBV27; J: TRBJ2-7; size: .; CDR3: CASSLVTSGRALAYEQYF; DNA: TGTGCCAGCAGTTTGGTGACTAGCGGGAGGGCCTTGGCTTACGAGCAGTACTTC
D: .; V: TRBV10-2; J: TRBJ1-2; size: .; CDR3: CASRLGSRNYGYTF; DNA: TGCGCCAGCAGGCTAGGCTCTCGTAACTATGGCTACACCTTC
D: TRBD1; V: TRBV28; J: TRBJ1-6; size: once; CDR3: CASGQAGSPLHF; DNA: TGTGCCAGCGGACAGGCGGGCTCACCCCTCCACTTT
D: .; V: TRBV7-8; J: TRBJ2-7; size: .; CDR3: CASSLEGVWGEQYF; DNA: TGTGCCAGCAGCTTAGAAGGGGTGTGGGGCGAGCAGTACTTC
D: TRBD1; V: TRBV7-2; J: TRBJ1-2; size: few; CDR3: CASSSYPGQGDGYTF; DNA: TGTGCCAGCAGCTCCTACCCCGGACAGGGTGATGGCTACACCTTC
D: TRBD1; V: TRBV15; J: TRBJ2-7; size: .; CDR3: CATSRTGTGKQYF; DNA: TGTGCCACCAGCAGAACCGGGACAGGGAAGCAGTACTTC
D: .; V: TRBV11-2; J: TRBJ1-1; size: .; CDR3: CASSLANRMNTEAFF; DNA: TGTGCCAGCAGCTTAGCCAACAGAATGAACACTGAAGCTTTCTTT
D: .; V: TRBV7-2; J: TRBJ2-7; size: .; CDR3: CASSLSPDIYEQYF; DNA: TGTGCCAGCAGCTTAAGTCCAGACATCTACGAGCAGTACTTC
D: .; V: TRBV5-6; J: TRBJ1-1; size: .; CDR3: CASSEAGPSIAEAFF; DNA: TGTGCCAGCAGCGAGGCAGGGCCTAGTATCGCTGAAGCTTTCTTT